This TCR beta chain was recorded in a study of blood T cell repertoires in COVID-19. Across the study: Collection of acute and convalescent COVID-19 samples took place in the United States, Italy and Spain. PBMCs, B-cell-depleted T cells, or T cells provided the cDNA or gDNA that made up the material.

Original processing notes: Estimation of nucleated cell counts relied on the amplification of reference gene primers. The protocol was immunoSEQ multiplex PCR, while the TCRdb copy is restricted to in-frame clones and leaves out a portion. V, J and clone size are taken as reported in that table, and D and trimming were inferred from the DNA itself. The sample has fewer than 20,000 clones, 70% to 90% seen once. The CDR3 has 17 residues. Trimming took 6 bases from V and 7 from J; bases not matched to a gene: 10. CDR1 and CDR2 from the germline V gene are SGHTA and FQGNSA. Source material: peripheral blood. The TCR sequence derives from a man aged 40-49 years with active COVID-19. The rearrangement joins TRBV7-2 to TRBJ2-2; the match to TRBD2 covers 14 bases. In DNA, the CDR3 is TGTGCCAGCAGATACCCGGGACTAGCGGGAGAGAGCGGGGAGCTGTTTTTT. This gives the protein CASRYPGLAGESGELFF.